This entry lists 10 T cell receptor beta chains sequenced from one sample in a study of T cell responses to AZD1222 COVID-19 vaccine. Data came from immunoSEQ multiplex PCR; TCRdb stores just in-frame clones and leaves some out. In the table there are roughly 110,000 clones, around nine tenths of which are singletons. Sequencing was performed on peripheral blood, taken 28 days after the second AZD1222 dose. These receptors originate from an adult who received the AZD1222 COVID-19 vaccine.

The CDR3 protein is CSVVGTGGRRVQGYTF. The CDR3 DNA is TGCAGCGTTGTTGGGACAGGGGGGCGCAGGGTGCAAGGCTACACCTTC. The rearrangement links TRBV29-1 to TRBJ1-2; 11 bases line up with TRBD1. V lost 4 bases and J lost 8; bases outside the gene matches: 15. This CDR3 is built from 16 residues. Per the germline V gene, CDR1 is SQVTM and CDR2 is ANQGSEA.

The rearrangement links TRBV7-9 to TRBJ2-7; TRBD2 matches at 8 bases. Germline trimming cut 7 bases from V and 4 bases from J; bases unmatched to any gene: 9. The CDR3 consists of 14 residues. Germline V gene lookup returns CDR1 SEHNR and CDR2 FQNEAQ (reference sequence). The DNA for the CDR3 is TGTGCCAGCACCCCACCGGGAGGGTGGTACGAGCAGTACTTC. As protein: CASTPPGGWYEQYF.

CDR3 amino acids: CASSAKGFLTDTQYF. CDR3 bases: TGTGCCAGCAGCGCAAAGGGATTCCTCACAGATACGCAGTATTTT. The V call is TRBV14, the J call TRBJ2-3; D not resolved. V dropped 5 bases and J dropped 2 bases, with 14 bases sitting between them. The CDR3 covers 15 residues. Germline V gives CDR1 SGHDN, CDR2 FVKESK.

The CDR3 protein is CASHPSSGNTIYF. The DNA for the CDR3 is TGTGCCAGCCACCCGAGCTCTGGAAACACCATATATTTT. The chain couples TRBV18 to TRBJ1-3; D is uncertain. Trimming stripped 8 bases from V and 0 bases from J, with 8 bases between. The CDR3 is 13 amino acids. The V gene's germline CDR1 is KGHSH and CDR2 LQKENI.

This chain uses TRBV7-2 with TRBJ2-7; TRBD2 is a possible D gene (6 bases). This CDR3 has 12 amino acids. Germline V gene data show CDR1 as SGHTA and CDR2 as FQGNSA. Between the trimmed V and J ends, which lost 3 bases and 7 bases, there was a span of 10 bases. The CDR3 reads CASSLTGGEQYF. The CDR3 region has the DNA TGTGCCAGCAGCTTGACCGGAGGGGAGCAGTACTTC.

V and J are TRBV5-6 and TRBJ2-2; 8 bases fit TRBD2. The V segment lost 2 bases and the J segment 2 bases; nucleotides outside the gene matches: 8. The CDR3 sequence is 17 residues long. Germline-derived CDR1 and CDR2 are SGHDT and YYEEEE. CDR3: CASSFDSGDFNTGELFF. Here the CDR3 DNA reads TGTGCCAGCAGCTTCGATAGCGGGGACTTTAACACCGGGGAGCTGTTTTTT.

CDR3 sequence (DNA): TGTGCCAGTAGTAGGGGGCGGGGAACTGAAGCTTTCTTT. This translates into CASSRGRGTEAFF. The rearrangement joins TRBV19 to TRBJ1-1; D is possibly TRBD1 (6 bases). CDR1 LNHDA and CDR2 SQIVND come from the germline V gene (reference sequence). The CDR3 is 13 amino acids. The ends were cut back, 4 bases at V and 5 bases at J, with 11 bases in the middle.

The rearrangement uses TRBV6-5 and TRBJ1-2, with a tentative D call TRBD1 (5 bases). V was shortened by 6 bases and J by 4 bases, with 18 bases between the two germline ends. This CDR3 has 15 amino acids. Per the germline V gene, CDR1 is MNHEY and CDR2 is SVGAGI. Here the CDR3 reads CASRPGEGFSYGYTF. The CDR3 DNA is TGTGCCAGCAGACCGGGGGAGGGGTTTAGCTATGGCTACACCTTC.

CDR3: CASSPYDSYGYTF. CDR3 DNA sequence: TGCGCCAGCAGCCCATACGACAGTTATGGCTACACCTTC. The chain combines TRBV5-1 with TRBJ1-2, with D maybe TRBD1 (5 bases). V was trimmed by 4 bases and J by 5 bases, leaving 12 bases between them. The CDR3 is made up of 13 amino acids. Germline loops: CDR1 SGHRS, CDR2 YFSETQ.

J is TRBJ2-7 and V is TRBV18; the D gene is possibly TRBD1 (5 bases). The CDR3 is 16 residues long. V shed 4 bases and J shed 2 bases, with 18 bases lying between them. Germline V gene sequence: CDR1 KGHSH, CDR2 LQKENI. The CDR3 DNA follows: TGTGCCAGCTCACGAGCGTCGCAGGGTGATACCTACGAGCAGTACTTC. Amino acids: CASSRASQGDTYEQYF.